This TCR beta chain was sequenced in a study of blood T cell repertoires in COVID-19. Study information: The origin of the acute and convalescent COVID-19 samples was the United States, Italy and Spain. The cDNA or gDNA used as material had been derived from T cells, B-cell-depleted T cells, or PBMCs.

V gave up 4 bases and J gave up 4 bases; unmatched junction bases: 8. Germline V gene sequence: CDR1 SGHRS, CDR2 YFSETQ. This CDR3 has 16 residues. As originally analysed: Amplifying reference gene primers gave estimates of nucleated cell counts. The protocol was immunoSEQ multiplex PCR, while the TCRdb copy is restricted to in-frame clones and leaves out a portion. The DNA gave D and trimming, while V, J and clone size come from that table. The sample lists 45,000 to 55,000 clones, more than 60% occurring once. The chain couples TRBV5-1 to TRBJ2-2; 9 bases agree with TRBD2. The sample comprised peripheral blood. This clonotype was sampled from a human donor with active or convalescent COVID-19. The donor label of this sample is uncertain. CDR3: CASSPGGGRATGELFF. Written as DNA, the CDR3 is TGCGCCAGCAGCCCCGGAGGCGGGAGGGCCACCGGGGAGCTGTTTTTT.